These T cell receptor beta chains were read from a single sample in a study of T cell repertoires in cytomegalovirus infection. For these TCRs, the target antigens are not known. Each CDR3 protein is one row after TCRdb ran MiXCR on the reads. The profile covers around 750,000 distinct CDR3 sequences, with about 30% appearing a single time and 9.5% to 15% taken by the ten largest. The sample here was cultured CD8+ T cells from PBMCs, taken from culture after CMV antigen stimulation. These TCRs come from a human donor in good health (CMV status not recorded). Some clones in this sample may be carry-over from other donors' samples. CDR3s include the opening cysteine and the closing phenylalanine or tryptophan. D genes are given only for firm matches. Clone size is stated in some rows and not others, as once, few, many or a class when expanded.

clone_size cdr3_length j_call d_call v_call cdr3_nt cdr3_aa
NA 16 TRBJ2-5 TRBD2 TRBV9 TGTGCCAGCAGCGTAGGGACTAGCGGGGGGGCAGAGACCCAGTACTTC CASSVGTSGGAETQYF
NA 16 TRBJ1-5 TRBD1 TRBV19 TGTGCCTCCAGCAAAGGGGCACAGGGGGTCCATCAGCCCCAGCATTTT CASSKGAQGVHQPQHF
many 15 TRBJ2-1 NA TRBV7-9 TGTGCCAGCAGCTTAGTGGGGCCCTCCTACAATGAGCAGTTCTTC CASSLVGPSYNEQFF
NA 14 TRBJ1-1 NA TRBV27 TGTGCCAGCAGCCCTCCGGGTCCCGGGTCGAAAGCTTTCTTT CASSPPGPGSKAFF
NA 14 TRBJ2-3 TRBD2 TRBV7-3 TGTGCCAGCAGCCGAGCGGGGGGGGTAGATACGCAGTATTTT CASSRAGGVDTQYF
NA 14 TRBJ2-7 NA TRBV28 TGTGCCAGCAGTCCCTGGGGCAGGAGCTACGAGCAGTACTTC CASSPWGRSYEQYF
few 18 TRBJ1-5 TRBD1 TRBV6-6 TGTGCCAGCAGTTACTTGGACAGGGGGCAAAGAAGCAATCAGCCCCAGCATTTT CASSYLDRGQRSNQPQHF
NA 12 TRBJ1-2 NA TRBV5-4 TGTGCCAGCACCCAGGGGAGCTATGGCTACACCTTC CASTQGSYGYTF
NA 15 TRBJ1-2 NA TRBV29-1 TGCAGCGTTGAAGATCATCGGACACGCTTATATGGCTACACCTTC CSVEDHRTRLYGYTF
NA 15 TRBJ2-1 TRBD2 TRBV5-4 TGTGCCAGCAGTGGCGGGGGGGAGGCCTACAATGAGCAGTTCTTC CASSGGGEAYNEQFF
NA 15 TRBJ2-7 NA TRBV6-5 TGTGCCAGCAGTTACAGGGGTCTCGGCGCCGACGAGCAGTACTTC CASSYRGLGADEQYF
NA 16 TRBJ1-2 TRBD1 TRBV6-1 TGTGCCAGCAGTGACGGGACAGCGGAAACTTCCTATGGCTACACCTTC CASSDGTAETSYGYTF
once 15 TRBJ2-1 TRBD1 TRBV24-1 TGTGCCACCAGTCCAAGGACAGGGCGAATCTATGAGCAGTTCTTC CATSPRTGRIYEQFF
NA 18 TRBJ1-3 NA TRBV7-3 TGTGCCAGCAGCTTAACCCCTTCTCGCGACCCCTCTGGAAACACCATATATTTT CASSLTPSRDPSGNTIYF
NA 15 TRBJ1-2 NA TRBV7-2 TGTGCCAGCAGGGCCCCGGATGGACACCCCTATGGCTACACCTTC CASRAPDGHPYGYTF
NA 17 TRBJ1-4 TRBD1 TRBV28 TGTGCCAGCAGTACCTCGTTGACAGGGGACCTTAATGAAAAACTGTTTTTT CASSTSLTGDLNEKLFF
NA 11 TRBJ1-4 TRBD1 TRBV27 TGTGCCAGCAGTGGGGACAGCGGACTGTTTTTT CASSGDSGLFF
NA 14 TRBJ1-2 NA TRBV5-1 TGCGCCAGCAGCTTGGCCGGGAACGGCTATGGCTACACCTTC CASSLAGNGYGYTF
NA 11 TRBJ2-7 NA TRBV12-3/TRBV12-4 TGTGCCAGCAGTTCAGTGTGGGAGCAGTACTTC CASSSVWEQYF
few 16 TRBJ1-5 TRBD1 TRBV12-3/TRBV12-4 TGTGCCAGCAGTAAACAGGGGGCATTGAGCAATCAGCCCCAGCATTTT CASSKQGALSNQPQHF
NA 13 TRBJ2-3 NA TRBV6-5 TGTGCCAGCAGTTACGGCGCCACAGATACGCAGTATTTT CASSYGATDTQYF
once 13 TRBJ2-1 NA TRBV19 TGTGCCAGTTCTACTCTAGCGCACAATGAGCAGTTCTTC CASSTLAHNEQFF
NA 11 TRBJ2-3 NA TRBV7-6 TGTGCCAGCAGCTTTACCCAGGGGCAGTATTTT CASSFTQGQYF
few 17 TRBJ2-5 TRBD1 TRBV9 TGTGCCAGCAGCGTAGGGCGGACAGGCACTAGCCAAGAGACCCAGTACTTC CASSVGRTGTSQETQYF
many 13 TRBJ1-3 NA TRBV7-8 TGTGCCAGCAGCTTAGGAGGTTTCAAGTTATTATATTTT CASSLGGFKLLYF
few 13 TRBJ1-2 NA TRBV7-3 TGTGCCAGCAGCTTAAAACCGTCGAGGGGCTACACCTTC CASSLKPSRGYTF
NA 16 TRBJ1-5 NA TRBV4-2 TGTGCCAGCAGCCAAGATCCTCTGGGGGGGAATCAGCCCCAGCATTTT CASSQDPLGGNQPQHF
NA 15 TRBJ2-5 NA TRBV7-6 TGTGCCAGCAGCTTATTATATGGTAGGCAGGAGACCCAGTACTTC CASSLLYGRQETQYF
once 15 TRBJ1-1 NA TRBV6-1 TGTGCCAGCAGTGAAACTTGGGATGCGAACACTGAAGCTTTCTTT CASSETWDANTEAFF
NA 12 TRBJ1-5 NA TRBV24-1 TGTGCCACCTCTATGGGGTCGGGGCCCCAGCATTTT CATSMGSGPQHF
few 13 TRBJ2-1 TRBD1 TRBV7-9 TGTGCCAGCAGCTTAGAGGGGGCCCATGAGCAGTTCTTC CASSLEGAHEQFF
NA 16 TRBJ2-2 NA TRBV6-2/TRBV6-3 TGTGCCAGCAGTCCCCTCTATAGGGGTGACACCGGGGAGCTGTTTTTT CASSPLYRGDTGELFF
NA 14 TRBJ1-4 NA TRBV6-2/TRBV6-3 TGTGCCAGCAGTTACGAGGACGTCAATGAAAAACTGTTTTTT CASSYEDVNEKLFF
NA 12 TRBJ1-1 NA TRBV19 TGTGCCACCACCCCCTCTGGCGGTGAAGCTTTCTTT CATTPSGGEAFF
NA 15 TRBJ2-3 NA TRBV6-5 TGTGCCAGCAGTTACGAGGGTCTTACGCCAGATACGCAGTATTTT CASSYEGLTPDTQYF
NA 13 TRBJ2-1 TRBD1 TRBV10-3 TGTGCCATCAGACTGGACAGGGGGAATGAGCAGTTCTTC CAIRLDRGNEQFF
NA 17 TRBJ2-2 NA TRBV19 TGTGCCAGTAGTATTTTGGGGGGGGCAATTGAGCCCGGGGAGCTGTTTTTT CASSILGGAIEPGELFF
few 15 TRBJ2-2 TRBD1 TRBV11-2 TGTGCCAGCAGCACCTGGGACAGGGACACCGGGGAGCTGTTTTTT CASSTWDRDTGELFF
few 12 TRBJ1-2 NA TRBV6-5 TGTGCCAGCTTTGGGGGGGTCTATGGCTACACCTTC CASFGGVYGYTF
few 15 TRBJ2-1 TRBD1 TRBV2 TGTGCCAGCAGTGAAACCAGGGGGCGGTACAATGAGCAGTTCTTC CASSETRGRYNEQFF
many 17 TRBJ2-1 TRBD2 TRBV7-2 TGTGCCAGCAGCTTACACGGACTAGCGGGGGGGCGAAATGAGCAGTTCTTC CASSLHGLAGGRNEQFF
few 14 TRBJ2-2 NA TRBV28 TGTGCCAGCAGTTTGTACAGGCGCACCGGGGAGCTGTTTTTT CASSLYRRTGELFF
NA 14 TRBJ1-1 TRBD1 TRBV28 TGTGCCAGCAGCCCTTTAGACAGGGGGACTGAAGCTTTCTTT CASSPLDRGTEAFF
many 14 TRBJ2-3 TRBD2 TRBV7-6 TGTGCCAGCAGCTTAGCGGGGGGGTCAGATACGCAGTATTTT CASSLAGGSDTQYF
few 13 TRBJ2-7 NA TRBV2 TGTGCCAGCAGAGGGACGAATTCCTACGAGCAGTACTTC CASRGTNSYEQYF
few 14 TRBJ2-5 NA TRBV7-9 TGTGCCAGCAGCTCCCGAGGAACCCAAGAGACCCAGTACTTC CASSSRGTQETQYF
NA 15 TRBJ2-2 TRBD2 TRBV7-6 TGTGCCAGCGCCTCCGGGACTACGAACACCGGGGAGCTGTTTTTT CASASGTTNTGELFF
NA 16 TRBJ1-6 NA TRBV7-2 TGTGCCAGCAGCGATCGACGAAGCTCCTATAATTCACCCCTCCACTTT CASSDRRSSYNSPLHF
NA 13 TRBJ2-5 NA TRBV10-2 TGCGCCAGCAGGACGGGACACAAAGAGACCCAGTACTTC CASRTGHKETQYF
NA 14 TRBJ2-5 TRBD2 TRBV12-3/TRBV12-4 TGTGCCAGCAGTCGGACTAGCGGGTGGGAGACCCAGTACTTC CASSRTSGWETQYF
few 14 TRBJ2-2 NA TRBV4-2 TGTGCCAGCAGTCAAGCTTGGGGGACCGGGGAGCTGTTTTTT CASSQAWGTGELFF
NA 14 TRBJ1-5 NA TRBV7-8 TGTGCCAGCAGCGACGGGATTACTAATCAGCCCCAGCATTTT CASSDGITNQPQHF
NA 13 TRBJ1-1 NA TRBV7-8 TGTGCCAGCAGCTTCCTCCTCCGGACTGAAGCTTTCTTT CASSFLLRTEAFF
few 14 TRBJ2-7 TRBD2 TRBV19 TGTGCCAGTAGTACCCTGGGGGGGTGGAACGAGCAGTACTTC CASSTLGGWNEQYF
NA 15 TRBJ2-3 TRBD1 TRBV5-1 TGCGCCAGCAGGGCGGAGGGACAGGGGGCAGATACGCAGTATTTT CASRAEGQGADTQYF
NA 16 TRBJ2-3 TRBD2 TRBV18 TGTGCCAGCTCATCGCAGCGGGGGTCTCTCACAGATACGCAGTATTTT CASSSQRGSLTDTQYF
few 11 TRBJ1-5 NA TRBV20-1 TGCAGTGCTAAGGGGAGTCAGCCCCAGCATTTT CSAKGSQPQHF
NA 14 TRBJ2-7 TRBD2 TRBV5-6 TGTGCCAGCAGCTTGGGTAGCGGGCTATACGAGCAGCACTTC CASSLGSGLYEQHF
few 14 TRBJ2-7 TRBD1 TRBV10-3 TGTGCCATCAGTGCAGGACAGGGGGCGGAAGAGCAGTACTTC CAISAGQGAEEQYF